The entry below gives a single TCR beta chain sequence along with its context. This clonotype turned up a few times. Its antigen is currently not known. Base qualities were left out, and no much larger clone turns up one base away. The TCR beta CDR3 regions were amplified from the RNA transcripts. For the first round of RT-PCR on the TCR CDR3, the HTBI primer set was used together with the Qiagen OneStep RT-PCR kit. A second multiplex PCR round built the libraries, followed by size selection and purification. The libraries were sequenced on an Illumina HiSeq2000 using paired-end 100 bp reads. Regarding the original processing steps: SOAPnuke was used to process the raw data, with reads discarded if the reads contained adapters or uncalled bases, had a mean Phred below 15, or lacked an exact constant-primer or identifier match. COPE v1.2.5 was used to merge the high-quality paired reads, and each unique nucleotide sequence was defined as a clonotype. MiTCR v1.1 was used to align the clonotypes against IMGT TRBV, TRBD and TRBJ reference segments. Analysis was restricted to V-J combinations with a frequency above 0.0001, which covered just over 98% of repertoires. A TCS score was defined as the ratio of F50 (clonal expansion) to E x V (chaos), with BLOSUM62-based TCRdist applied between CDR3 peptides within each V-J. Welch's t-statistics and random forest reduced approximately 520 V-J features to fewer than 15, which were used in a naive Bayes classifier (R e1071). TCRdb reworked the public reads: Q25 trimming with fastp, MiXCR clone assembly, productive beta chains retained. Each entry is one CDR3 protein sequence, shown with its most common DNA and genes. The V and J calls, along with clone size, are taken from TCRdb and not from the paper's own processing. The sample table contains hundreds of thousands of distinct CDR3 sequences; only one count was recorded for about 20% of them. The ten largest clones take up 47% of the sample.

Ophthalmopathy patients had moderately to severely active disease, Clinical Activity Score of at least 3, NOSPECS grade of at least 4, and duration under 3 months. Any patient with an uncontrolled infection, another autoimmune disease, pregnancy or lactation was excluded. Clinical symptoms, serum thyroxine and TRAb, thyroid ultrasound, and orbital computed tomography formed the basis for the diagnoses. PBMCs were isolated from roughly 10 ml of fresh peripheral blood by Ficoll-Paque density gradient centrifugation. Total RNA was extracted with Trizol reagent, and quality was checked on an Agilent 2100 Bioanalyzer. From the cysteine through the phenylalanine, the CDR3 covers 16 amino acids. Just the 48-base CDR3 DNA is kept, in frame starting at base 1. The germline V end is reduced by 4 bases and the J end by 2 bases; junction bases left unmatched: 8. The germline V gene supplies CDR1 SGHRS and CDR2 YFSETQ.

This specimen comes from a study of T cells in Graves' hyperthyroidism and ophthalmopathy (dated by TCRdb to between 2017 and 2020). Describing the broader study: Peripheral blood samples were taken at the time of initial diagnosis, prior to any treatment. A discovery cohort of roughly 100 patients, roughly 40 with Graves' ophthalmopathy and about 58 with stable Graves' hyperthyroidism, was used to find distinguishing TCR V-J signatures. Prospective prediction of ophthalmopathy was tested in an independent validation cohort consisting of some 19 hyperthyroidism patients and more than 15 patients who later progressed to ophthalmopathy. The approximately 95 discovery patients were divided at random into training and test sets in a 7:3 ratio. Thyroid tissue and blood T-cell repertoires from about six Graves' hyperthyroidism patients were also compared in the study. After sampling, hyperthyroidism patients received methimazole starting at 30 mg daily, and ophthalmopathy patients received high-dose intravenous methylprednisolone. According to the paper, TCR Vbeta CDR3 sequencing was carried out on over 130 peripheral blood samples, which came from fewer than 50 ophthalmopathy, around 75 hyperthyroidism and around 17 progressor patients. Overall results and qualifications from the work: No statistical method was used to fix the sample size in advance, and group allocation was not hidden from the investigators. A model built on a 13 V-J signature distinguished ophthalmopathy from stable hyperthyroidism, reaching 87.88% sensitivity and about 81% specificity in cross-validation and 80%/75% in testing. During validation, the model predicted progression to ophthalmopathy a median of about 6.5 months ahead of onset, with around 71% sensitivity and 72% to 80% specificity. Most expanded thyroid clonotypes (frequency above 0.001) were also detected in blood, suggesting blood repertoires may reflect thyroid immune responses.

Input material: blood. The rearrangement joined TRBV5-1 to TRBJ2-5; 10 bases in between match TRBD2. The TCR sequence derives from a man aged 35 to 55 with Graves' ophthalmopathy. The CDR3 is CASSGVAGGPQETQYF. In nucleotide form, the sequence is TGCGCCAGCAGCGGGGTAGCGGGAGGCCCACAAGAGACCCAGTACTTC. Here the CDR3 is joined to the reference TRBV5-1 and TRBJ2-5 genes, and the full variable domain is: KAGVTQTPRYLIKTRGQQVTLSCSPISGHRSVSWYQQTPGQGLQFLFEYFSETQRNKGNFPGRFSGRQFSNSRSEMNVSTLELGDSALYLCASSGVAGGPQETQYFGPGTRLLVL.